This TCR beta chain was identified in a study of Graves' ophthalmopathy and Graves' hyperthyroidism (dated by TCRdb to the late 2010s). Background on the whole study: Peripheral blood was collected at initial diagnosis, before any treatment. TCR beta repertoire signatures were used to distinguish Graves' ophthalmopathy from Graves' hyperthyroidism and to predict progression to ophthalmopathy. In total, over 130 blood samples were TCR-sequenced: some 43 ophthalmopathy, around 75 hyperthyroidism and 17 hyperthyroidism-to-ophthalmopathy patients. To explore V-J signatures distinguishing ophthalmopathy from hyperthyroidism, a discovery set of about a hundred patients (around 42 ophthalmopathy, some 57 stable hyperthyroidism) was enrolled. An independent validation cohort comprised about 20 hyperthyroidism patients and around 16 patients who later progressed from hyperthyroidism to ophthalmopathy. In a handful of hyperthyroidism patients, the T-cell repertoire of thyroid tissue was compared with the T-cell repertoire of blood. Following sample collection, hyperthyroidism patients were given methimazole at a starting dose of 30 mg daily, and ophthalmopathy patients were given high-dose intravenous methylprednisolone. Overall study results and their limits: Most expanded thyroid clonotypes with frequency above 0.001 were also detected in blood, suggesting blood repertoires may reflect the thyroid immune response. In cross-validation, the 13-signature model distinguished ophthalmopathy from stable hyperthyroidism with about 87% sensitivity and nearly 82% specificity, and in the test set the corresponding values were approximately 80% and 75%. In validation, the model predicted ophthalmopathy progression with more than 55% sensitivity and approximately 72% specificity; 12 predicted patients were CT-confirmed with GO in a median of approximately 6.5 months. No statistical method was used to predetermine the sample size, and group allocation was not hidden from the investigators.

For repertoire sequencing, the TCR beta CDR3 regions were amplified from RNA transcripts. The first round was an RT-PCR using HTBI primers with the Qiagen OneStep RT-PCR kit, and this first round was followed by a second-round multiplex PCR, then size selection and purification. The libraries underwent paired-end sequencing with 100 bp reads on an Illumina HiSeq2000. In the authors' own workflow: SOAPnuke was used for read processing, and reads with adapters, uncalled bases, a mean Phred below 15, or no exact constant-primer or identifier match were discarded. COPE v1.2.5 was used to merge high-quality paired reads. Clonotypes were defined as unique nucleotide sequences and were aligned to IMGT TRB V, D and J references using MiTCR v1.1. Only V-J combinations with frequency above 0.0001 were analysed, covering over 98% of repertoires. For each V-J combination, a TCR clonal expansion and chaos score was defined as the ratio of F50 clonal expansion to chaos observed in the TCRdist matrix. Welch's t-statistics and random forest were used to reduce the features to 10 to 15 V-J combinations, which were then used as input to a naive Bayes classifier. The similarity between thyroid and blood repertoires was quantified using the Morisita-Horn index. Using fastp at Q25 and MiXCR, TCRdb reprocessed the public reads and kept productive beta chains. Each entry merges the rows of one CDR3 protein and shows their most common DNA and genes. The V and J calls follow TCRdb's processing rather than the paper's. For this sample the table gives 200,000 to 300,000 distinct CDR3 sequences, of which around 50% were detected only once. The ten largest make up more than 45% of the sample.

This clonotype was picked up a small number of times. Its antigen is not yet known. No quality values exist for individual bases; no much larger clone is one base distant. The ophthalmopathy patients had moderately to severely active disease, with a Clinical Activity Score of 3 or higher, a NOSPECS grade of 4 or higher, and a disease duration of less than 3 months. Patients were excluded if they had other autoimmune diseases, uncontrolled infections, pregnancy or lactation. Diagnosis relied on clinical symptoms, serum thyroxine, TRAb, thyroid ultrasound and orbital computed tomography. Using Ficoll-Paque density gradient centrifugation, PBMCs were isolated from less than 11 ml of fresh peripheral blood. Total RNA was extracted with Trizol reagent and quality-checked on an Agilent 2100 Bioanalyzer. The CDR3 covers 13 residues, taking in both the cysteine and the phenylalanine. Here the CDR3 DNA is all that survives: 39 bases in frame from base 1. V sheds 8 bases and J sheds 5 bases, leaving 15 bases between their ends. Sequences LNHNV (CDR1) and YYDKDF (CDR2) are obtained from the germline V gene (reference sequence).

The sequence was obtained from an adult man with Graves' ophthalmopathy. This chain is built from TRBV15 and TRBJ1-1; confidence is insufficient to name the D gene. The sequencing sample was made of peripheral blood. The CDR3 loop reads CATGVEVITEAFF. The nucleotide sequence is TGTGCCACCGGCGTAGAGGTGATAACTGAAGCTTTCTTT.